This is a list of T cell receptor beta chains from one sample in a study of blood T cell repertoires in COVID-19. Sequencing was performed with immunoSEQ multiplex PCR; in TCRdb, only in-frame clones are kept and a portion is missing. The sample carries 130,000 or so clones, approximately 86% recorded once. The sequenced sample was peripheral blood. The receptors derive from a woman aged 60-70 years with acute or convalescent COVID-19. CDR3s include the opening cysteine and the closing phenylalanine or tryptophan. D genes are given only for firm matches. Clone size is not always given. Where it is, it says once, few, many or a class for expanded clones.

TGTGCCAGCAGTCCCCTTTCGGGACAAGAGACCCAGTACTTC	CASSPLSGQETQYF	TRBJ2-5	TRBV6-5	.	14	.
TGTGCCAGCAGTTCGCTGGGGGGGTCCTACAATGAGCAGTTCTTC	CASSSLGGSYNEQFF	TRBJ2-1	TRBV6-2/TRBV6-3	TRBD2	15	.
TGTGCCAGCAGCTTGGACAGGGAAAGCAATCAGCCCCAGCATTTT	CASSLDRESNQPQHF	TRBJ1-5	TRBV5-4	.	15	.
TGTGCCAGCAACATCGGACAGCTAGAGACCCAGTACTTC	CASNIGQLETQYF	TRBJ2-5	TRBV11-2	.	13	.
TGTGCCAGCCTCTCAGGACTACCCCTGGGTGGGGCCAACGTCCTGACTTTC	CASLSGLPLGGANVLTF	TRBJ2-6	TRBV7-2	.	17	.
TGCGCCAGCAGCTTGGCCGGGGGGGTTAGCTCCTACGAGCAGTACTTC	CASSLAGGVSSYEQYF	TRBJ2-7	TRBV5-1	TRBD2	16	.
TGTGCCAGCAGTGAAGAGGGACACCAATATGGCTACACCTTC	CASSEEGHQYGYTF	TRBJ1-2	TRBV6-1	.	14	.
TGTGCCAGCAGCGTAGAGTCGGGACTCAACTATGGCTACACCTTC	CASSVESGLNYGYTF	TRBJ1-2	TRBV9	.	15	once
TGTGCCAGCAGCCAAGTCGGGACTGGCCCATACAATGAGCAGTTCTTC	CASSQVGTGPYNEQFF	TRBJ2-1	TRBV3-1/TRBV3-2	.	16	.
TGTGCCAGCAGCCGCCAGGGGTCCGAACTCTATGGCTACACCTTC	CASSRQGSELYGYTF	TRBJ1-2	TRBV7-2	.	15	.
TGTGCCAGCAGGACAGGGGGATATGACACCGGGGAGCTGTTTTTT	CASRTGGYDTGELFF	TRBJ2-2	TRBV6-5	TRBD1	15	.
TGTGCCAGCAGTTACAAGGGGAATGAGTCACCCCTCCACTTT	CASSYKGNESPLHF	TRBJ1-6	TRBV6-6	.	14	.
TGTGCCAGCATAGGAGGTTACACTGAAGCTTTCTTT	CASIGGYTEAFF	TRBJ1-1	TRBV6-5	.	12	.
TGCGCCAGCAGTCGGGACAGTGGATACACTGAAGCTTTCTTT	CASSRDSGYTEAFF	TRBJ1-1	TRBV5-1	TRBD1	14	.
TGTGCCAGCAGCCAAATATTCGTGCAGCGACCGAACACTGAAGCTTTCTTT	CASSQIFVQRPNTEAFF	TRBJ1-1	TRBV4-2	.	17	.
TGTGCCAGCAGCAAAGAACTACCACCCCTCCACTTT	CASSKELPPLHF	TRBJ1-6	TRBV21-1	.	12	.
TGTGCCAGCAGTTCAGCATTACAGGGCACTGAAGCTTTCTTT	CASSSALQGTEAFF	TRBJ1-1	TRBV6-6	.	14	.
TGTGCCAGCAGCTTAGCGAACGCAGCCGGGACAGTAACCTACAATGAGCAGTTCTTC	CASSLANAAGTVTYNEQFF	TRBJ2-1	TRBV7-6	TRBD1	19	.
TGTGCCAGCAGCTTAGTTAGTGGGGTGGCAGGGGCTGAAGCTTTCTTT	CASSLVSGVAGAEAFF	TRBJ1-1	TRBV7-2	.	16	.
TGTGCCAGTAGTCCCAGACAGGGCGGGTACGAGCAGTACTTC	CASSPRQGGYEQYF	TRBJ2-7	TRBV19	TRBD1	14	.
TGTGCCAGCAGCTACCGGGACAACTACTACGAGCAGTACTTC	CASSYRDNYYEQYF	TRBJ2-7	TRBV5-6	.	14	.
TGTGCCAGCAGTGTCGGGGGAATAGGCTACACCTTC	CASSVGGIGYTF	TRBJ1-2	TRBV2	.	12	once
TGTGCCAGCTCACCCCAGGGGCCCACCCTAGATTCACCCCTCCACTTT	CASSPQGPTLDSPLHF	TRBJ1-6	TRBV18	.	16	once
TGTGCCAGCAGCCCGTCGGGGGAGTCCTACGAGCAGTACTTC	CASSPSGESYEQYF	TRBJ2-7	TRBV11-2	.	14	once
TGTGCCAGCAGCTCACGACAGGGACAGGGGACGGAAAAACTGTTTTTT	CASSSRQGQGTEKLFF	TRBJ1-4	TRBV3-1/TRBV3-2	TRBD1	16	.
TGTGCCAGCAGTTTATCCTCAGGGTGGTTCTTC	CASSLSSGWFF	TRBJ2-1	TRBV28	.	11	.